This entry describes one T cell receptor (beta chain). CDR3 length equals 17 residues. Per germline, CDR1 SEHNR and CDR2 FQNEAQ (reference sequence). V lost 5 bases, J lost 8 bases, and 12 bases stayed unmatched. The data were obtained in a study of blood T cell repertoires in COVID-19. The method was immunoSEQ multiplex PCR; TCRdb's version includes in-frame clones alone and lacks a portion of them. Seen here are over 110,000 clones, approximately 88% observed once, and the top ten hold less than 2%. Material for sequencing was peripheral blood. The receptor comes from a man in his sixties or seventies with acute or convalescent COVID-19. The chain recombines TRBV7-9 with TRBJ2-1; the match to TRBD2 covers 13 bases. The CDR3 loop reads CASSAGLAGARVDEQFF. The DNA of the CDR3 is TGTGCCAGCAGCGCTGGACTAGCGGGGGCCCGAGTAGATGAGCAGTTCTTC.